In this sample, the clone carrying this T cell receptor (beta chain) turned up many times. The antigen remains unidentified. TCRdb fed the reads into MiXCR, producing one record per CDR3 protein. Among about 240,000 distinct CDR3 sequences listed, about 7% were seen once. V shed 1 base and J shed 3 bases, with 15 bases lying between them. The CDR3 has 16 residues. CDR1 is SGDLS and CDR2 is YYNGEE in the germline V gene. These data come from a study of T cell repertoires in cytomegalovirus infection. At the level of the study: Evidence of both CMV infection and a matching HLA type came from public TCR beta signatures.

Study findings and constraints: Cumulative frequency (of public TCR beta family members) identified carriers of CMV plus the relevant HLA. The response measured ex vivo was dominated by TCR beta clonotypes (HLA-C-restricted and CMV-specific).

The V and J genes are TRBV9 and TRBJ2-3, with D perhaps TRBD2 (5 bases). The receptor's source is a human donor in good health (CMV status not recorded). Some clones in this sample may be carry-over from other donors' samples. Sample: PBMCs. CDR3 bases: TGTGCCAGCAGCGTATTGGGAGAAGGAAGGACAGATACGCAGTATTTT. This gives the protein CASSVLGEGRTDTQYF.